Following are 20 T cell receptor beta chains from one sample sequenced in a study of vaccination and CD4 T cells after COVID-19. Their recognized antigens are unknown. Indicated treatment: roughly ten-day PBMC culture with coronavirus spike peptide pools or control peptides (ViraFEST assay). The Oncomine TCR Beta short-read assay sequenced DNA from cultured CD4+ T cells. TCRdb fed the PCR reads into MiXCR, producing one record per CDR3 protein. The table has 11,000 or so distinct CDR3 sequences, approximately 42% seen once. Material: CD4+ T cells from blood, cultured in vitro. The receptors shown here come from a human donor who had recovered from COVID-19.

The V and J genes are TRBV21-1 and TRBJ2-4; the table's D gene call, TRBD1, was not cross checked with the DNA. TRBV21-1 corresponds to a pseudogene. The CDR3 length is 15 residues. CDR3 in amino acids: CASSSPGGRAANEYF. CDR3 DNA sequence: TGTGCCAGCAGCTCTCCCGGGGGAAGGGCAGCGAATGAGTACTTC.

The chain recombines TRBV6-1 with TRBJ1-2, with D maybe TRBD1 (6 bases). Germline CDR1 and CDR2: MNHNS and SASEGT. V shed 5 bases and J shed 8 bases, with 15 bases lying between them. This CDR3 spans 13 amino acids. The CDR3 here is CASSPTGREGYTF. The DNA of the CDR3 is TGTGCCAGCAGTCCTACAGGGCGTGAAGGCTACACCTTC.

The chain links TRBV29-1 to TRBJ2-7, with D perhaps being TRBD1 or TRBD2 (5 bases each). Germline V gives CDR1 SQVTM, CDR2 ANQGSEA. V lost 6 bases to trimming and J lost 4 bases, with 22 bases between them. This CDR3 has 15 amino acids. CDR3 amino acids: CSVAFGGDSQYEQYF. The CDR3 DNA follows: TGCAGCGTCGCCTTTGGGGGAGACTCGCAATACGAGCAGTACTTC.

DNA of the CDR3: TGCGCCAGCACGAAGACAAAGCGGGGGGCACACCGCGTCAATGAGCAGTTCTTC. Translation gives CASTKTKRGAHRVNEQFF. The chain couples TRBV10-1 to TRBJ2-1, with 9 bases aligning to TRBD2. V dropped 7 bases and J dropped 6; count of bases not matched to a gene: 19. Germline assignment: CDR1 WNHNN and CDR2 SYGVQD (reference sequence). This CDR3 region has 18 residues.

The chain combines TRBV7-8 with TRBJ2-7; 10 nucleotides agree with TRBD2. Looked up from germline, CDR1 is SGHVS and CDR2 is FQNEAQ. J lost 3 bases, V lost 6 bases, and 20 bases had no gene match. The CDR3 has 19 amino acids. The CDR3 protein is CASSQYQLKLAGTLYEQYF. The CDR3 bases are TGTGCCAGCAGTCAATACCAGTTAAAACTAGCGGGGACTCTCTACGAGCAGTACTTC.

The CDR3 here is CASSHRRASTGELFF. CDR3 nucleotides: TGTGCCAGCAGCCACCGGAGGGCGAGCACCGGGGAGCTGTTTTTT. The chain recombines TRBV11-3 with TRBJ2-2; possibly TRBD2 for D (6 bases). The germline CDR1 and CDR2 sequences are SGHNT and YENEEA. V lost 5 bases and J lost 4, with 14 bases in between. There are 15 residues in the CDR3. Together with reference TRBV11-3 and TRBJ2-2, the CDR3 gives the full variable domain: EAGVVQSPRYKIIEKKQPVAFWCNPISGHNTLYWYLQNLGQGPELLIRYENEEAVDDSQLPKDRFSAERLKGVDSTLKIQPAELGDSAVYLCASSHRRASTGELFFGEGSRLTVL.

The chain is built from TRBV6-1 and TRBJ1-4, with 9 bases identical to TRBD1. V was clipped by 6 bases and J by 4 bases; unmatched bases: 9. From germline, CDR1 is MNHNS and CDR2 SASEGT. The CDR3 extends over 16 amino acids. CDR3 sequence reads: CASSHRGRGNNEKLFF. As DNA, the CDR3 is TGTGCCAGCAGCCACAGGGGGCGGGGGAATAATGAAAAACTGTTTTTT.

This clonotype was counted once. The chain couples TRBV11-3 to TRBJ2-1, with TRBD2 matching 10 bases. CDR1 is SGHNT, CDR2 YENEEA, per germline. This CDR3 spans 15 amino acids. The V and J ends lost 4 bases and 6 bases, in that order; junction bases with no gene match: 6. CDR3 region: CASSSGTSVGNEQFF. The CDR3 coding sequence is TGTGCCAGCAGCTCCGGGACTAGCGTCGGCAATGAGCAGTTCTTC.

This sequence joins TRBV24-1 and TRBJ1-1; D perhaps matches TRBD1 (6 bases). CDR3 length: 13 amino acids. Germline lookup yields CDR1 KGHDR and CDR2 SFDVKD. Trimming removed 7 bases at V and 2 bases at J, with 10 bases between. The CDR3: CATRQGINTEAFF. The DNA for the CDR3 is TGTGCCACCAGGCAGGGGATAAACACTGAAGCTTTCTTT.

This rearrangement joins TRBV4-1 to TRBJ1-2, with D perhaps TRBD1 (5 bases). This CDR3 region has 14 residues. Germline assignment: CDR1 MGHRA and CDR2 YSYEKL. The V and J ends lost 2 bases and 4 bases respectively, with 11 bases between them. DNA of the CDR3: TGCGCCAGCAGCCAACCAGGGACGACCTATGGCTACACCTTC. Its protein is CASSQPGTTYGYTF.

This clonotype counts as medium-sized (0.01 to 0.1%). The chain couples TRBV20-1 to TRBJ1-5; perhaps TRBD1 as D (6 bases). This CDR3 contains 14 residues. The V gene's germline CDR1 is DFQATT and CDR2 SNEGSKA (reference sequence). V lost 1 base and J lost 4, with 11 bases in between. CDR3 coding DNA: TGCAGTGCTAGAGTGTCGCAGGGGAATCAGCCCCAGCATTTT. Its protein product is CSARVSQGNQPQHF.

The V call is TRBV2, the J call TRBJ1-2; 8 bases agree with TRBD1. J lost 4 bases, V lost 8 bases, and 6 bases had no gene match. From germline, CDR1 is SNHLY and CDR2 FYNNEI. The length of the CDR3 is 13 residues. CDR3 amino acids: CASRQQGGYGYTF. Here the CDR3 DNA reads TGTGCCAGCCGTCAACAGGGGGGCTATGGCTACACCTTC.

This clonotype was counted a few times. V and J are TRBV20-1 and TRBJ1-2; 7 bases are a match to TRBD1. The V and J ends lost 6 bases and 0 bases, in that order; junction bases with no gene match: 4. CDR1 is DFQATT, CDR2 SNEGSKA, per germline (reference sequence). This CDR3 comprises 13 residues. In nucleotides, the CDR3 is TGCAGTGCCGAGGGGGCGGCTAACTATGGCTACACCTTC. It specifies CSAEGAANYGYTF.

The chain is built from TRBV11-2 and TRBJ2-3; no firm D call. The ends were cut back, 4 bases at V and 8 bases at J, with 19 bases in the middle. Germline lookup yields CDR1 SGHAT and CDR2 FQNNGV. The CDR3 runs 15 residues. Written as DNA, the CDR3 is TGTGCCAGCAGCTCACCGGACGCGGCGCTGGGTACGCAGTATTTT. Translation gives CASSSPDAALGTQYF.

V and J are TRBV20-1 and TRBJ1-2; D is uncertain. From germline, CDR1 is DFQATT and CDR2 SNEGSKA (reference sequence). The CDR3 sequence is 12 residues long. Trimming removed 3 bases at V and 2 bases at J, with 7 bases between. CDR3 residues: CSASGGNYGYTF. CDR3 DNA: TGCAGTGCTAGTGGCGGGAACTATGGCTACACCTTC.

This rearrangement joins TRBV4-2 to TRBJ2-1; 14 positions agree with TRBD2. The CDR3 is 15 amino acids. Germline V CDR1 and CDR2: LGHNA, YNFKEQ. The junction had 3 bases not matched to a gene; V was cut back by 3 bases and J by 8 bases. DNA for the CDR3: TGTGCCAGCAGCCAGCGGACTAGCGGGGGGTATGAGCAGTTCTTC. Translation gives CASSQRTSGGYEQFF.

The chain has TRBV7-9 and TRBJ1-4, with a tentative D call TRBD1 (6 bases). The CDR3 has 16 residues. Looked up from germline, CDR1 is SEHNR and CDR2 is FQNEAQ (reference sequence). Trimming cost V 4 bases and J 0 bases, with 12 bases left between them. The CDR3 region is CASSYTGTTTNEKLFF. In DNA form, the CDR3 reads TGTGCCAGCAGCTACACAGGGACTACAACTAATGAAAAACTGTTTTTT.

As regards this clonotype: At one end the junction does not follow the germline gene, possibly because of a read error. J is TRBJ2-1 and V is TRBV11-1, with D perhaps TRBD1 (6 bases). Germline loops: CDR1 SGHAT, CDR2 FQDESV (reference sequence). This CDR3 spans 16 amino acids. CDR3 in DNA: TGTGCCAGCAGCCTAGCCGGGACAAGTTCCTACAATGAGCAGTTCTTC. Encoded protein: CASSLAGTSSYNEQFF.

The chain recombines TRBV2 with TRBJ2-2, with D maybe TRBD2 (7 bases). From germline, CDR1 is SNHLY and CDR2 FYNNEI. The CDR3 has 14 residues. Between the trimmed V and J ends, which lost 7 bases and 0 bases, there was a span of 9 bases. This CDR3 is CASKGGANTGELFF. For the CDR3, the DNA is TGTGCCAGCAAAGGGGGGGCGAACACCGGGGAGCTGTTTTTT.

The V call is TRBV24-1, the J call TRBJ2-1, with TRBD2 matching 9 bases. V shed 2 bases and J 5 bases; nucleotides not matched to a gene: 6. The CDR3 extends over 16 amino acids. Germline loops: CDR1 KGHDR, CDR2 SFDVKD. Here the CDR3 reads CATSDSRAGGNNEQFF. The CDR3 DNA reads TGTGCCACCAGTGATTCACGAGCGGGGGGCAACAATGAGCAGTTCTTC.